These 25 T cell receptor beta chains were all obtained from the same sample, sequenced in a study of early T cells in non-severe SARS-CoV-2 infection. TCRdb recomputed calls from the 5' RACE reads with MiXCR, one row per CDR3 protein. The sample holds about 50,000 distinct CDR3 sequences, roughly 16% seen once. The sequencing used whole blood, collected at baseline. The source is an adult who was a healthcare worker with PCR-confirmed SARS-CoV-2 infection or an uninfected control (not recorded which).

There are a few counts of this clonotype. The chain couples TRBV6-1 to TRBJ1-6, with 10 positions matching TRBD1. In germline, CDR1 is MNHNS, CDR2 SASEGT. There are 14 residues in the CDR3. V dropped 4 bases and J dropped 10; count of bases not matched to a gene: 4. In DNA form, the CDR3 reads TGTGCCAGCAGTGCCGGGACAGGGGTGTCACCCCTCCACTTT. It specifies CASSAGTGVSPLHF.

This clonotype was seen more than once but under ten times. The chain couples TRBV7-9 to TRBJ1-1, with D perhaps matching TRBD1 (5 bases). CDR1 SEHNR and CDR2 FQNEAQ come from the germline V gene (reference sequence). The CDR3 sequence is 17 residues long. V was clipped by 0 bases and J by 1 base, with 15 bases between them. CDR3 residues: CASSLARMGLKNTEAFF. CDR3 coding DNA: TGTGCCAGCAGCTTAGCGCGTATGGGGCTTAAGAACACTGAAGCTTTCTTT.

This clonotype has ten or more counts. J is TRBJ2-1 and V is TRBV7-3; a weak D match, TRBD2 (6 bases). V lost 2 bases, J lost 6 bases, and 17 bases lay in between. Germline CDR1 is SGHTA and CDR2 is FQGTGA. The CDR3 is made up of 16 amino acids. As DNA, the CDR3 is TGTGCCAGCAGCTTATACGGAGGGTTTAAGGGCAATGAGCAGTTCTTC. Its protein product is CASSLYGGFKGNEQFF.

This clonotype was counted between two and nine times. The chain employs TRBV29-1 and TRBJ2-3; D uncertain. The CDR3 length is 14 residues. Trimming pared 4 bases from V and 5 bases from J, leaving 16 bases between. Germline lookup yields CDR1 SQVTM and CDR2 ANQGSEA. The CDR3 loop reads CSVGLRVSRDTQYF. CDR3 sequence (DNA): TGCAGCGTTGGTCTTAGGGTGTCGAGAGATACGCAGTATTTT.

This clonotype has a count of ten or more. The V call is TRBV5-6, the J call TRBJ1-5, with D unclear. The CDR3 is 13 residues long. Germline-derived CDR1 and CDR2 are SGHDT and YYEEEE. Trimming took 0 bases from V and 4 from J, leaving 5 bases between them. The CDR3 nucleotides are TGTGCCAGCAGCTTGGGGCGGAATCAGCCCCAGCATTTT. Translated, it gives CASSLGRNQPQHF. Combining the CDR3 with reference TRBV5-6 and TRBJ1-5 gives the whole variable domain DAGVTQSPTHLIKTRGQQVTLRCSPKSGHDTVSWYQQALGQGPQFIFQYYEEEERQRGNFPDRFSGHQFPNYSSELNVNALLLGDSALYLCASSLGRNQPQHFGDGTRLSIL.

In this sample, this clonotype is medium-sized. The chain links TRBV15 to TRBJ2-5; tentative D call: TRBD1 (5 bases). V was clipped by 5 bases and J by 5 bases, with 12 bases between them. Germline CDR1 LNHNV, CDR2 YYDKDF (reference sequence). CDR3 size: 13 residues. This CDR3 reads CATSADSYETQYF. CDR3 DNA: TGTGCCACCAGCGCTGACAGTTACGAGACCCAGTACTTC.

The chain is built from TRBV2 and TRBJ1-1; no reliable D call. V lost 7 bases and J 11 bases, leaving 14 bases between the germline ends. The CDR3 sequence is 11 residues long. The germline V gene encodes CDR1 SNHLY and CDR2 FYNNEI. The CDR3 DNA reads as TGTGCCAGCACTGGGGATAGACGGGCTTTCTTT. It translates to CASTGDRRAFF.

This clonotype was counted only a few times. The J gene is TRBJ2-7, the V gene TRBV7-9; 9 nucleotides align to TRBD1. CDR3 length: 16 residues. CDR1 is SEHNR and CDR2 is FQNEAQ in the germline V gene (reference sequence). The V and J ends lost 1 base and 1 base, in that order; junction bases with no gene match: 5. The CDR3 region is CASSLVRTGVSYEQYF. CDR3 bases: TGTGCCAGCAGCTTAGTGCGGACAGGGGTATCCTACGAGCAGTACTTC.

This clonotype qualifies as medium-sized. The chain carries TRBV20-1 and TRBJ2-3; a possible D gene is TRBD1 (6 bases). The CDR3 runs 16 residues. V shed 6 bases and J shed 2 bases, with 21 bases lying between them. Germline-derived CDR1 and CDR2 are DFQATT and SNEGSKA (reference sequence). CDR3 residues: CSAQGDTGSATDTQYF. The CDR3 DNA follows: TGCAGTGCCCAGGGAGACACAGGGTCTGCCACAGATACGCAGTATTTT.

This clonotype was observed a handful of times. Written as DNA, the CDR3 is TGTGCCAGCAGTAGGAACACTGAAGCTTTCTTT. This sequence encodes CASSRNTEAFF. This rearrangement joins TRBV5-5 to TRBJ1-1; unclear D gene. Per the germline V gene, CDR1 is SGHKS and CDR2 is YYEKEE (reference sequence). The CDR3 spans 11 residues. The V end was cut by 5 bases, the J end by 1 base, with 3 bases between.

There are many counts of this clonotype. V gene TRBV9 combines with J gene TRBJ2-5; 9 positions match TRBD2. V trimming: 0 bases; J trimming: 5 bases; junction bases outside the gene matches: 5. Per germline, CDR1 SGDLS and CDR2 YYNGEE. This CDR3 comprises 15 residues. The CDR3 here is CASSVAAGGGETQYF. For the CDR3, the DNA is TGTGCCAGCAGCGTAGCAGCGGGAGGAGGGGAGACCCAGTACTTC.

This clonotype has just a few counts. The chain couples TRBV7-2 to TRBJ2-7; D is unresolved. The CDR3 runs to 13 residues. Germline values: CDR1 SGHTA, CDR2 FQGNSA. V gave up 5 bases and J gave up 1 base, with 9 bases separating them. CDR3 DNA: TGTGCCAGCAGCGTACGCGTTTCCTACGAGCAGTACTTC. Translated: CASSVRVSYEQYF.

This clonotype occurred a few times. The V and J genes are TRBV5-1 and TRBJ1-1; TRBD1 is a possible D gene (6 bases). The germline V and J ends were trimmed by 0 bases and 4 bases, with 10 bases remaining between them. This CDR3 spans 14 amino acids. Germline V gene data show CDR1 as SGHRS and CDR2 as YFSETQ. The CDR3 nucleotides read TGCGCCAGCAGCTTGGACGGAGGGGGCACTGAAGCTTTCTTT. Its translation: CASSLDGGGTEAFF.

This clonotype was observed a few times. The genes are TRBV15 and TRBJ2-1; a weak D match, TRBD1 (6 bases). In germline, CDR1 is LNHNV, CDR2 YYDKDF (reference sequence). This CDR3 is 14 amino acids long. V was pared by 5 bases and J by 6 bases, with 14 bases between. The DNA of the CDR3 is TGTGCCACCAGCGGTTTACAGGGAAGCAATGAGCAGTTCTTC. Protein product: CATSGLQGSNEQFF.

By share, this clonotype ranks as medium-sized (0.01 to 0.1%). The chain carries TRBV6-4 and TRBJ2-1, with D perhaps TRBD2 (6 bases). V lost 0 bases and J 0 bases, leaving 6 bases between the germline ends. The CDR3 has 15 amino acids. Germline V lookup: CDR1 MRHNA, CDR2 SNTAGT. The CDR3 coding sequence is TGTGCCAGCAGTGACTCTAGCGGCTCCTACAATGAGCAGTTCTTC. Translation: CASSDSSGSYNEQFF.

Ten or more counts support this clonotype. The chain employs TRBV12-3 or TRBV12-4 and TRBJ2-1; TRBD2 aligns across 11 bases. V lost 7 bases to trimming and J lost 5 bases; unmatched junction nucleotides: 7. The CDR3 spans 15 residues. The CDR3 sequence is CASNPSGGLNNEQFF. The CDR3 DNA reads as TGTGCCAGCAATCCTAGCGGGGGGCTGAACAATGAGCAGTTCTTC.

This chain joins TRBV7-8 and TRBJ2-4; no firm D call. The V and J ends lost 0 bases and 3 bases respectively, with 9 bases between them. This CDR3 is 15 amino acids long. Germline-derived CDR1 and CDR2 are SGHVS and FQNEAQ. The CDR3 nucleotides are TGTGCCAGCAGCTTAGCCACACGCAGCAAAAACATTCAGTACTTC. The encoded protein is CASSLATRSKNIQYF.

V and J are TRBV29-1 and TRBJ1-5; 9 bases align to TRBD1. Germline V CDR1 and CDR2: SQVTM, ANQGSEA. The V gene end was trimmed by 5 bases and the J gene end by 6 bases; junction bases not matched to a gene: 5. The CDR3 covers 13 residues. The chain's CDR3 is CSVSQGARQPQHF. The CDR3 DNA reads TGCAGCGTTTCACAGGGGGCGCGTCAGCCCCAGCATTTT.

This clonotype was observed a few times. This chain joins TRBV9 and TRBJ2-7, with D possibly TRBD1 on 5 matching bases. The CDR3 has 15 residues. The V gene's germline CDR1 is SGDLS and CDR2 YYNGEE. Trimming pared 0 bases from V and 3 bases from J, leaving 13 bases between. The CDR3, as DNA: TGTGCCAGCAGCGTAGGACAGTCAACGGTCTACGAGCAGTACTTC. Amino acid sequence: CASSVGQSTVYEQYF. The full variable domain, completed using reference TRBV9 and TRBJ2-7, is DSGVTQTPKHLITATGQRVTLRCSPRSGDLSVYWYQQSLDQGLQFLIQYYNGEERAKGNILERFSAQQFPDLHSELNLSSLELGDSALYFCASSVGQSTVYEQYFGPGTRLTVT.

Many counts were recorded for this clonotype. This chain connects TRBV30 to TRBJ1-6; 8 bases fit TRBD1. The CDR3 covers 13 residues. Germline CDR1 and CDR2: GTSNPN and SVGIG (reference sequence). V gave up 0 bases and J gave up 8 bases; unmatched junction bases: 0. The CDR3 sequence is CAWSVQGDSPLHF. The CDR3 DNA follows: TGTGCCTGGAGTGTACAGGGGGATTCACCCCTCCACTTT.

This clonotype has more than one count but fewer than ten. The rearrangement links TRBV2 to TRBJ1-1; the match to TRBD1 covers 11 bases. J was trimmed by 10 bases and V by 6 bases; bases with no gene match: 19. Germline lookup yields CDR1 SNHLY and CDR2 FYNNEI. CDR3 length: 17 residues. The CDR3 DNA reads TGTGCCAGCAGGGCCGAGATACTCCGGGACAGGGGGTTAAGAGCTTTCTTT. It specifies CASRAEILRDRGLRAFF.

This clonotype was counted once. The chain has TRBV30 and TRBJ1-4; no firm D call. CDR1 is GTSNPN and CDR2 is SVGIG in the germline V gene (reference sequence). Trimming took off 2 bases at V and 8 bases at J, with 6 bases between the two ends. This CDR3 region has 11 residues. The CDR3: CAWSPGEKLFF. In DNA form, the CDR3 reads TGTGCCTGGAGTCCGGGAGAAAAACTGTTTTTT. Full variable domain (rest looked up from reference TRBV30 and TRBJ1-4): SQTIHQWPATLVQPVGSPLSLECTVEGTSNPNLYWYRQAAGRGLQLLFYSVGIGQISSEVPQNLSASRPQDRQFILSSKKLLLSDSGFYLCAWSPGEKLFFGSGTQLSVL.

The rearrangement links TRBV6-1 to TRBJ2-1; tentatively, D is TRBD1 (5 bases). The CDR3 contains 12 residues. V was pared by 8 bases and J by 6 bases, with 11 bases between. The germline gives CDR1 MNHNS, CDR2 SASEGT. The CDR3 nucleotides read TGTGCCAGCTCCCAGGGTTCCAATGAGCAGTTCTTC. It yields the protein CASSQGSNEQFF.

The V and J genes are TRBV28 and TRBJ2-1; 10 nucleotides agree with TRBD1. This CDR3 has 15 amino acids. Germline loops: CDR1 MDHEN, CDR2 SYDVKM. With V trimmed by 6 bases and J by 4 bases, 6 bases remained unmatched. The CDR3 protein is CASRHRTGGYNEQFF. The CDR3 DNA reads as TGTGCCAGCAGGCACCGGACAGGGGGTTACAATGAGCAGTTCTTC.

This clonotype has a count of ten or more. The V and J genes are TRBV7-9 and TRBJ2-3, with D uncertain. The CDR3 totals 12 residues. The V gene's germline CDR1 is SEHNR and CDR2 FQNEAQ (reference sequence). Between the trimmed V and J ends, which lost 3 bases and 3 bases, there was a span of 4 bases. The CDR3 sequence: CASSFDTDTQYF. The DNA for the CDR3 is TGTGCCAGCAGCTTTGATACAGATACGCAGTATTTT.